This T cell receptor (beta chain) was observed in a study of regulatory T cells in long-lasting Graves disease. Study in general: More than 5 years of antithyroid drugs with positive TSH receptor antibodies defined persistent Graves' disease. Findings and caveats of the study: Not thyroid tissue but only peripheral blood was studied. Persistent disease was associated with favored TRBV28 usage and with favored use of TRBJ1-2 and TRBJ2-5.

The sample's time point: persistent/refractory GD, antithyroid drugs over 5 years with positive TRAb. PBMCs were the source of the RNA used for TCR sequencing. A note on this clonotype: The antigen remains unidentified.

The authors built TCR beta libraries using iRepertoire HTBI primers and Arm-PCR of CDR3 regions. TCRdb fed the multiplex PCR reads into MiXCR, producing one record per CDR3 protein. Of hundreds of thousands of distinct CDR3 sequences in the sample, 20% are singletons; the top ten hold less than 30%. Germline lookup yields CDR1 MGHRA and CDR2 YSYEKL. The CDR3 sequence is 18 residues long. Trimming cost V 3 bases and J 1 base, with 21 bases left between them. The receptor comes from a female donor with Graves disease. Sequencing was performed on peripheral blood mononuclear cells (PBMCs), taken when the disease was refractory, from a patient treated with antithyroid drugs. The chain joins TRBV4-1 to TRBJ1-1; no definite D call. As DNA, the CDR3 is TGCGCCAGCAGCCAGATGGGAAGGCAGAAGGCTGGGAACACTGAAGCTTTCTTT. Protein: CASSQMGRQKAGNTEAFF.